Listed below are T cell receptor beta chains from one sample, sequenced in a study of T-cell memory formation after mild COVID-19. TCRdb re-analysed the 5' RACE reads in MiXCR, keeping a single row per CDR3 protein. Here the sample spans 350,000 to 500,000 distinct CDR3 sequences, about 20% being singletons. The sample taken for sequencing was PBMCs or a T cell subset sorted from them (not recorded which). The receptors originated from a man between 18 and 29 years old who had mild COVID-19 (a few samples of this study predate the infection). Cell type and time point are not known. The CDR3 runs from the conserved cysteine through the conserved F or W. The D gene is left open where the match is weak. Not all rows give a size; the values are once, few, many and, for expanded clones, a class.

CASSQEHSGGQPQHF	TGCGCCAGCAGCCAAGAGCACTCGGGGGGGCAGCCCCAGCATTTT	-	TRBJ1-5	-	TRBV4-3
CARSGTDSNQPQHF	TGTGCCAGGTCGGGGACCGATAGCAATCAGCCCCAGCATTTT	-	TRBJ1-5	few	TRBV2
CSVQRDYGQFF	TGCAGTGTTCAAAGGGACTACGGGCAGTTCTTC	TRBD2	TRBJ2-1	-	TRBV20-1
CASSWLGQGAEEQYF	TGTGCCAGCAGTTGGTTGGGACAGGGGGCGGAAGAGCAGTACTTC	TRBD1	TRBJ2-7	few	TRBV6-5
CASSHMPGANVLTF	TGCGCCAGCAGCCATATGCCCGGGGCCAACGTCCTGACTTTC	-	TRBJ2-6	few	TRBV4-1
CASMRGPEAFF	TGTGCCAGCATGAGGGGCCCTGAAGCTTTCTTT	-	TRBJ1-1	few	TRBV2
CASSQTGAAGYTF	TGTGCCAGCAGCCAAACAGGGGCCGCTGGCTACACCTTC	TRBD1	TRBJ1-2	-	TRBV11-2
CASGDSPYEQYF	TGTGCCAGCGGGGACAGTCCCTACGAGCAGTACTTC	TRBD1	TRBJ2-7	-	TRBV27
CASSQDNPAAGREKLFF	TGTGCCAGCAGCCAAGACAATCCCGCGGCCGGACGGGAAAAACTGTTTTTT	-	TRBJ1-4	few	TRBV3-1
CASIRGQGARETQYF	TGTGCCAGCATTCGGGGACAGGGGGCAAGGGAGACCCAGTACTTC	TRBD1	TRBJ2-5	-	TRBV6-6
CASSETGTELNTEAFF	TGTGCCAGCAGTGAGACCGGGACTGAGCTTAACACTGAAGCTTTCTTT	-	TRBJ1-1	-	TRBV6-5
CASSPRQHHSYNEQFF	TGTGCCAGCAGCCCGAGACAGCACCACTCCTACAATGAGCAGTTCTTC	-	TRBJ2-1	many	TRBV5-4
CASSRPRTGNTEAFF	TGTGCCAGCAGCCGCCCTAGGACAGGGAACACTGAAGCTTTCTTT	TRBD1	TRBJ1-1	few	TRBV12-3/TRBV12-4
CASRTERQIGTQYF	TGTGCCAGCAGGACAGAGAGACAGATCGGGACCCAGTACTTC	-	TRBJ2-5	few	TRBV25-1
CASSLTQGATSYYGYTF	TGTGCCAGCAGCCTCACACAGGGGGCCACTAGTTACTATGGCTACACCTTC	TRBD1	TRBJ1-2	-	TRBV6-5
CASSLTTENYGYTF	TGCGCCAGCAGCTTGACGACAGAGAACTATGGCTACACCTTC	-	TRBJ1-2	-	TRBV5-1
CSARNMYEQYF	TGCAGTGCTAGGAACATGTACGAGCAGTACTTC	-	TRBJ2-7	few	TRBV20-1
CASSSSGQTTDTQYF	TGCGCCAGCAGCTCGTCGGGACAGACCACAGATACGCAGTATTTT	TRBD1	TRBJ2-3	few	TRBV5-1
CASRQETEAFF	TGCGCCAGCAGACAAGAGACAGAAGCTTTCTTT	-	TRBJ1-1	-	TRBV5-1
CSARGRFF	TGCAGTGCTAGGGGCCGGTTCTTC	-	TRBJ2-1	-	TRBV20-1
CASSPPGNQETQYF	TGTGCCAGCAGCCCCCCCGGTAACCAAGAGACCCAGTACTTC	-	TRBJ2-5	-	TRBV7-9
CASSGGGPRRNEQFF	TGTGCCAGTAGTGGCGGGGGGCCTAGAAGGAATGAGCAGTTCTTC	TRBD2	TRBJ2-1	many	TRBV19
CASSLATASSYNSPLHF	TGCGCCAGCAGCTTGGCCACAGCCAGCTCCTATAATTCACCCCTCCACTTT	-	TRBJ1-6	-	TRBV5-1
CATLEARRSYNEQFF	TGTGCCACCTTAGAGGCAAGACGTTCCTACAATGAGCAGTTCTTC	-	TRBJ2-1	-	TRBV15
CASSYGSASGDTQYF	TGTGCCAGCAGTTACGGATCAGCCTCAGGCGATACGCAGTATTTT	-	TRBJ2-3	few	TRBV6-2/TRBV6-3